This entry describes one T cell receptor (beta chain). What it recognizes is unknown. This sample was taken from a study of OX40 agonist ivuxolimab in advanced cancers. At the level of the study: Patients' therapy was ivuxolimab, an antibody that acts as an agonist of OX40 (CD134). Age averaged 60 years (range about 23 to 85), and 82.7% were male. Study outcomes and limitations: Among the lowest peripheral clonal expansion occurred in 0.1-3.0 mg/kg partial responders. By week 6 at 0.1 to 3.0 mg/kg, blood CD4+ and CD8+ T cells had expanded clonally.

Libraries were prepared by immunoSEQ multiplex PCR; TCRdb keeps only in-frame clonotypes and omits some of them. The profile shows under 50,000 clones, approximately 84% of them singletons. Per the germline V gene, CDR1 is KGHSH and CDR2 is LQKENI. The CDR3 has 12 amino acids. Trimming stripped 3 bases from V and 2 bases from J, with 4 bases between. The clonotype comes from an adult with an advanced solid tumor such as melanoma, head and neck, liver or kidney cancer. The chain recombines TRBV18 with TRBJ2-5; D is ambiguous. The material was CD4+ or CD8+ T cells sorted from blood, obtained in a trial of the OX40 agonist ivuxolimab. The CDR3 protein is CASSPRQETQYF. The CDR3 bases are TGTGCCAGCTCACCGAGGCAAGAGACCCAGTACTTC.